Shown below are 12 T cell receptor beta chains from a single sample sequenced in a study of cytomegalovirus exposure and HLA in healthy donors. Use of 60 Vbeta and 13 Jbeta primers characterized the PCR. The method was immunoSEQ multiplex PCR; TCRdb's version includes in-frame clones alone and lacks a portion of them. The sample shows about 140,000 clones, approximately 70% of them seen only once. Sequenced sample: PBMCs. The receptor source for this set is a woman aged 25 to 39 in good health and CMV-seronegative.

This sequence joins TRBV5-1 and TRBJ1-1; 9 nucleotides align to TRBD1. V dropped 3 bases and J dropped 5; count of bases not matched to a gene: 5. This CDR3 is 14 amino acids long. In germline, CDR1 is SGHRS, CDR2 YFSETQ. CDR3: CASSSGQGRTEAFF. DNA for the CDR3: TGCGCCAGCAGCTCCGGACAGGGGCGGACTGAAGCTTTCTTT.

The chain employs TRBV19 and TRBJ2-1; D gene uncertain. The germline V and J ends were trimmed by 5 bases and 4 bases, with 3 bases remaining between them. The length of the CDR3 is 11 residues. The germline CDR1 and CDR2 sequences are LNHDA and SQIVND (reference sequence). In DNA, the CDR3 is TGTGCCAGTAGTCTTTACAATGAGCAGTTCTTC. As protein: CASSLYNEQFF.

This clone has more than one count but fewer than ten. The chain is built from TRBV29-1 and TRBJ2-3; D is undetermined. This CDR3 region has 14 residues. Germline values: CDR1 SQVTM, CDR2 ANQGSEA. V lost 0 bases to trimming and J lost 1 base, with 8 bases between them. CDR3 sequence (DNA): TGCAGCGTTGAAGACCAGATACGCACAGATACGCAGTATTTT. It codes for CSVEDQIRTDTQYF.

The chain uses TRBV28 and TRBJ2-5; 9 positions agree with TRBD1. Germline CDR1 MDHEN, CDR2 SYDVKM. The V and J ends lost 5 bases and 5 bases, in that order; junction bases with no gene match: 12. This CDR3 region has 16 residues. CDR3 in DNA: TGTGCCAGCAGTCTAAACCCGGGACAGGGTGGCGAGACCCAGTACTTC. Its protein product is CASSLNPGQGGETQYF.

This clone was observed a few times. V gene TRBV19 combines with J gene TRBJ2-6, with a weak D call TRBD2 (6 bases). The V and J ends lost 4 bases and 2 bases respectively, with 6 bases between them. The CDR3 has 14 residues. Germline V gene data show CDR1 as LNHDA and CDR2 as SQIVND (reference sequence). The CDR3 nucleotides read TGTGCCAGTAGTAGGGGGGCTGGGGCCAACGTCCTGACTTTC. It yields the protein CASSRGAGANVLTF.

This clone was found a few times. The chain carries TRBV10-3 and TRBJ1-4; 9 bases are shared with TRBD1. The CDR3 consists of 16 residues. V trimming: 4 bases; J trimming: 4 bases; junction bases outside the gene matches: 7. Germline V gives CDR1 ENHRY, CDR2 SYGVKD. This chain's CDR3 is CAISGGPGQGNEKLFF. CDR3 nucleotide sequence: TGTGCCATCAGTGGTGGGCCGGGACAGGGTAATGAAAAACTGTTTTTT.

V and J are TRBV6-1 and TRBJ2-7, with a weak D call TRBD2 (6 bases). Trimming removed 2 bases from V and 5 bases from J, with 13 bases in between. Germline lookup yields CDR1 MNHNS and CDR2 SASEGT. The CDR3 loop spans 14 amino acids. CDR3 loop: CASSESGGNNEQYV. CDR3 coding DNA: TGTGCCAGCAGTGAATCCGGAGGGAACAACGAGCAGTACGTC.

V is TRBV2 and J is TRBJ1-1; D possibly corresponds to TRBD1 (6 bases). Germline V lookup: CDR1 SNHLY, CDR2 FYNNEI. This CDR3 is built from 15 residues. The germline V and J ends were trimmed by 3 bases and 10 bases, with 21 bases remaining between them. CDR3 DNA sequence: TGTGCCAGCAGTGAGCGAGGCGGGGGGCCCCTGATAGCTTTCTTT. It translates to CASSERGGGPLIAFF.

Comment on this clone: Germline is not matched at one junction end, which may reflect a read error. V usage is TRBV7-9 and J usage is TRBJ1-4; 7 nucleotides align to TRBD1. In germline, CDR1 is SEHNR, CDR2 FQNEAQ (reference sequence). This CDR3 comprises 15 residues. CDR3 in DNA: TGTTCCAGCAGCATCGGGACAGACAATAATGAAAAACTGTTTTTT. This encodes CSSSIGTDNNEKLFF.

The chain combines TRBV4-1 with TRBJ1-1; TRBD1 matches 8 bases. The V gene end was trimmed by 4 bases and the J gene end by 1 base; junction bases not matched to a gene: 5. CDR3 size: 15 residues. Germline CDR1 is MGHRA and CDR2 is YSYEKL. The CDR3 DNA sequence: TGCGCCAGCAGCCGAGAGACAGGGGCGAACACTGAAGCTTTCTTT. Its protein product is CASSRETGANTEAFF.

V is TRBV6-1 and J is TRBJ1-3; 9 bases align to TRBD1. The ends lost 2 bases at V and 3 bases at J; junction bases unmatched: 2. The CDR3 is made up of 15 amino acids. Germline V gene data show CDR1 as MNHNS and CDR2 as SASEGT. Written as DNA, the CDR3 is TGTGCCAGCAGTGAAAGGGACAGGGTTGGAAACACCATATATTTT. It is translated as CASSERDRVGNTIYF.

The V and J genes are TRBV27 and TRBJ1-6; D remains unclear. Between the trimmed V and J ends, which lost 2 bases and 5 bases, there was a span of 4 bases. CDR1 and CDR2 (germline): MNHEY, SMNVEV (reference sequence). The CDR3 sequence is 13 residues long. CDR3 bases: TGTGCCAGCAGTTTAACGGATAATTCACCCCTCCACTTT. As protein: CASSLTDNSPLHF.